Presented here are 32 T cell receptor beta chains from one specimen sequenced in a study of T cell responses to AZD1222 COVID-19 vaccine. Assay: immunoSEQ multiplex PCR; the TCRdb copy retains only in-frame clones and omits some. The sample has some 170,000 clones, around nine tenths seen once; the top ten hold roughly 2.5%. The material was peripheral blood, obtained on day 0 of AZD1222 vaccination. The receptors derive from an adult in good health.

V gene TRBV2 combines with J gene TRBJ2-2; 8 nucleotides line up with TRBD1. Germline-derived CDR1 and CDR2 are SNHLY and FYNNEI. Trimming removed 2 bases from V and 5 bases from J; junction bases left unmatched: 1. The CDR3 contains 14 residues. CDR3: CASSEQGATGELFF. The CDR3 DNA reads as TGTGCCAGCAGTGAACAGGGGGCGACCGGGGAGCTGTTTTTT.

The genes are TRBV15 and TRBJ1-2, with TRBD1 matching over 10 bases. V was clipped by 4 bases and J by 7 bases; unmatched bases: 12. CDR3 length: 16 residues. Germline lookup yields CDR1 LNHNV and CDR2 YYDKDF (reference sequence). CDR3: CATSIPGGTGDAGYTF. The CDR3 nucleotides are TGTGCCACCAGCATTCCAGGGGGGACAGGGGATGCTGGCTACACCTTC.

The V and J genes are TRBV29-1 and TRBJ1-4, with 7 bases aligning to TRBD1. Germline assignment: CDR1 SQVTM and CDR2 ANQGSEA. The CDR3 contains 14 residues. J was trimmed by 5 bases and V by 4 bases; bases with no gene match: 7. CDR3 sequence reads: CSVVGQEGNEKLFF. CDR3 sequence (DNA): TGCAGCGTTGTCGGACAGGAGGGGAATGAAAAACTGTTTTTT. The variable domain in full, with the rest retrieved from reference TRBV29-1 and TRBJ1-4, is SAVISQKPSRDICQRGTSLTIQCQVDSQVTMMFWYRQQPGQSLTLIATANQGSEATYESGFVIDKFPISRPNLTFSTLTVSNMSPEDSSIYLCSVVGQEGNEKLFFGSGTQLSVL.

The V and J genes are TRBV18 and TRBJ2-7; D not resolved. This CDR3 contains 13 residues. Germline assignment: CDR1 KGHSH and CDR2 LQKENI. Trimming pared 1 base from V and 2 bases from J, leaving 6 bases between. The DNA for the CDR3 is TGTGCCAGCTCACCACTAGGAACCTACGAGCAGTACTTC. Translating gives CASSPLGTYEQYF. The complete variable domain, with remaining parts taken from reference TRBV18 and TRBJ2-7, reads NAGVMQNPRHLVRRRGQEARLRCSPMKGHSHVYWYRQLPEEGLKFMVYLQKENIIDESGMPKERFSAEFPKEGPSILRIQQVVRGDSAAYFCASSPLGTYEQYFGPGTRLTVT.

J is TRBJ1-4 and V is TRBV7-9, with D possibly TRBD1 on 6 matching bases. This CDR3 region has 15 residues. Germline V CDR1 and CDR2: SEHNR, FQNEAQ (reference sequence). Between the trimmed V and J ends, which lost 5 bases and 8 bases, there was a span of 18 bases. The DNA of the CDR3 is TGTGCCAGCAGCCCGGCGGAGACGAGGGGGGAAAAACTGTTTTTT. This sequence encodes CASSPAETRGEKLFF.

The CDR3 loop reads CATSRDGTGELFF. CDR3 coding DNA: TGTGCCACCAGCAGAGATGGGACCGGGGAGCTGTTTTTT. The chain uses TRBV15 and TRBJ2-2; D call uncertain. Per the germline V gene, CDR1 is LNHNV and CDR2 is YYDKDF (reference sequence). The V end lost 0 bases, the J end lost 5 bases, and 4 bases lay between the germline ends. This CDR3 is 13 amino acids long.

In DNA form, the CDR3 reads TGCAGTGCTAGTGACGGATATAGCAATCAGCCCCAGCATTTT. Amino acids: CSASDGYSNQPQHF. The chain couples TRBV20-1 to TRBJ1-5; D gene ambiguous. Germline V gene sequence: CDR1 DFQATT, CDR2 SNEGSKA (reference sequence). The CDR3 extends over 14 amino acids. Trimming removed 3 bases from V and 0 bases from J, with 9 bases in between.

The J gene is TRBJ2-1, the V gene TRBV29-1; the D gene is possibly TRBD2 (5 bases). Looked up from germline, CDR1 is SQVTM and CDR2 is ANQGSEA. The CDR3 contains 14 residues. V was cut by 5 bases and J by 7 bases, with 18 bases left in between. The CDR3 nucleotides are TGCAGCGTTTTTATACCGGGAAAGGAAAATGAGCAGTTCTTC. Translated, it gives CSVFIPGKENEQFF.

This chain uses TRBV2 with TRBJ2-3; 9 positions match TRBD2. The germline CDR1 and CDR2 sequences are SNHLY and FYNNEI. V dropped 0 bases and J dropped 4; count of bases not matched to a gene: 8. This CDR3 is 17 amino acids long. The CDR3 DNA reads TGTGCCAGCAGTGAAGCGGGGCTAGCGGGACGCCCAGATACGCAGTATTTT. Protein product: CASSEAGLAGRPDTQYF.

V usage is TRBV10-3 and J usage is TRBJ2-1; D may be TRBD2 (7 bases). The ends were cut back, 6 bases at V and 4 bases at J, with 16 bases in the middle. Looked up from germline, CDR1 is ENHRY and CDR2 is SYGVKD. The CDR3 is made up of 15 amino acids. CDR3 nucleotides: TGTGCCATCAGGGAGGGGGGGACAACTTACAATGAGCAGTTCTTC. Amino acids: CAIREGGTTYNEQFF.

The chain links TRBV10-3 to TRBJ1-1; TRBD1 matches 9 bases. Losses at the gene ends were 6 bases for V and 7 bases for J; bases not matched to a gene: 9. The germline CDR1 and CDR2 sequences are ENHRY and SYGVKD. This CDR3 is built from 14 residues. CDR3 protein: CAIRTDRGEGEAFF. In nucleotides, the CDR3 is TGTGCCATCAGGACGGACAGGGGAGAAGGTGAAGCTTTCTTT.

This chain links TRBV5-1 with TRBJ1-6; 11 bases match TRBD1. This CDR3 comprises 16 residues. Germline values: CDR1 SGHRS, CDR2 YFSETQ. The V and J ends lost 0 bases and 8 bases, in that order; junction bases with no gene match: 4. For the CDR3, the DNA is TGCGCCAGCAGCTTGGGGGACAGGGGGATTTATTCACCCCTCCACTTT. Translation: CASSLGDRGIYSPLHF.

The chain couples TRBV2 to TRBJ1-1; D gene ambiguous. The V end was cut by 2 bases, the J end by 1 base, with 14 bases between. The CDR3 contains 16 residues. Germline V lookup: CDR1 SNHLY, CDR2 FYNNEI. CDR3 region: CASSESIGLSNTEAFF. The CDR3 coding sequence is TGTGCCAGCAGTGAATCAATAGGACTCTCGAACACTGAAGCTTTCTTT.

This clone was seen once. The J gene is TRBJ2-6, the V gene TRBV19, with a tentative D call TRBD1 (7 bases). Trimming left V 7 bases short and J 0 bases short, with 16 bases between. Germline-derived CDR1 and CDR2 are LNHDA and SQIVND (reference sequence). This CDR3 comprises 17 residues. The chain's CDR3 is CASTAGQTISGANVLTF. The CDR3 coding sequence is TGTGCCAGTACTGCGGGACAGACAATCTCTGGGGCCAACGTCCTGACTTTC.

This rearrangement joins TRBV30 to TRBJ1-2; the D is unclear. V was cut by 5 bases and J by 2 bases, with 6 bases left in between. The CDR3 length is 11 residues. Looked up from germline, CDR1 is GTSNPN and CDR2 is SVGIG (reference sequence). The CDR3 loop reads CAWEENYGYTF. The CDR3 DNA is TGTGCCTGGGAGGAGAACTATGGCTACACCTTC.

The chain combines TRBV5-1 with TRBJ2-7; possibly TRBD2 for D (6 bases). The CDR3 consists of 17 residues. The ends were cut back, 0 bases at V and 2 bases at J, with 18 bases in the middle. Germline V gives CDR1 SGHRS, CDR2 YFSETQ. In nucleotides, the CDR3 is TGCGCCAGCAGCTTGGGGGAGGCAGGTCCATCGACCTACGAGCAGTACTTC. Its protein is CASSLGEAGPSTYEQYF. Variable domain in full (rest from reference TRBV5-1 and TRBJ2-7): KAGVTQTPRYLIKTRGQQVTLSCSPISGHRSVSWYQQTPGQGLQFLFEYFSETQRNKGNFPGRFSGRQFSNSRSEMNVSTLELGDSALYLCASSLGEAGPSTYEQYFGPGTRLTVT.

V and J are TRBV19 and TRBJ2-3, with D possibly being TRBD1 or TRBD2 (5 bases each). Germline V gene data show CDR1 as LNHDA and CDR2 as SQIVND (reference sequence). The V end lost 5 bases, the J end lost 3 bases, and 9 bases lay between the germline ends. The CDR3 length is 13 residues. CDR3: CASSRGVTDTQYF. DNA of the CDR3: TGTGCCAGTAGTCGAGGGGTTACAGATACGCAGTATTTT.

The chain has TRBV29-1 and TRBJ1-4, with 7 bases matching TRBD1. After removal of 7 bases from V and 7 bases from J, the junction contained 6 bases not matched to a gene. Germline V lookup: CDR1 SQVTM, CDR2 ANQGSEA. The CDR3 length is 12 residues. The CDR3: CSGRRGAEKLFF. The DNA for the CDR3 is TGCAGCGGACGCAGGGGGGCTGAAAAACTGTTTTTT.

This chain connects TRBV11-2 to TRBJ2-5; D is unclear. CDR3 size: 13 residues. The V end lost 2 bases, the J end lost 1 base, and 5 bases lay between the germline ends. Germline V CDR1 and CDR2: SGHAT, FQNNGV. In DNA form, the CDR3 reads TGTGCCAGCAGCTTAATCCCCCAAGAGACCCAGTACTTC. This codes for CASSLIPQETQYF. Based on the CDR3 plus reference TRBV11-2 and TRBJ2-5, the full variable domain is EAGVAQSPRYKIIEKRQSVAFWCNPISGHATLYWYQQILGQGPKLLIQFQNNGVVDDSQLPKDRFSAERLKGVDSTLKIQPAKLEDSAVYLCASSLIPQETQYFGPGTRLLVL.

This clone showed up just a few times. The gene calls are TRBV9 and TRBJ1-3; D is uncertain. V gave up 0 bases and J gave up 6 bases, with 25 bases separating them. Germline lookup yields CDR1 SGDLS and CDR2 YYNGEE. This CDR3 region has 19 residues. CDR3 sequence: CASSVAQPGRSGEENTIYF. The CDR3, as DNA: TGTGCCAGCAGCGTAGCCCAGCCCGGACGGTCCGGGGAGGAAAACACCATATATTTT.

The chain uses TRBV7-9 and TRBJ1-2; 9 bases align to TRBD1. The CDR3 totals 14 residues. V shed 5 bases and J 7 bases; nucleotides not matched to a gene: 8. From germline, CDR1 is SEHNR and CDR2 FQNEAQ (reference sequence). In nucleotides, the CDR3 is TGTGCCAGCAGCCCAGGACAGGGGCAGGGTGGCTACACCTTC. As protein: CASSPGQGQGGYTF.

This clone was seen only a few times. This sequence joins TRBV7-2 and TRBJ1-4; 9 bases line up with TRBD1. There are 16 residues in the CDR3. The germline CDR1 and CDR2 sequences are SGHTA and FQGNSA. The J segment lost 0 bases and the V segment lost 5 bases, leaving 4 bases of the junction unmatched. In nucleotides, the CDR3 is TGTGCCAGCAGCCAACGGACAGGGGCAACTAATGAAAAACTGTTTTTT. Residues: CASSQRTGATNEKLFF.

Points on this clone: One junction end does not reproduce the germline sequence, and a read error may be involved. Here the CDR3 reads CASSQDTWVGVLKTEAFF. CDR3 nucleotide sequence: TGCGCCAGCAGCCAAGATACGTGGGTCGGGGTACTGAAGACTGAAGCTTTCTTT. The gene calls are TRBV4-1 and TRBJ1-1; D unclear. Germline CDR1 is MGHRA and CDR2 is YSYEKL. CDR3 size: 18 residues.

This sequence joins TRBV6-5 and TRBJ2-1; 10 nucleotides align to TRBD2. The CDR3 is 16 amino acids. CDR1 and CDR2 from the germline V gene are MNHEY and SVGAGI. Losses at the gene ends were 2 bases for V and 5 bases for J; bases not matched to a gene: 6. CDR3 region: CASSYVPSGSHNEQFF. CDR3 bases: TGTGCCAGCAGTTACGTTCCTAGCGGGAGCCACAATGAGCAGTTCTTC.

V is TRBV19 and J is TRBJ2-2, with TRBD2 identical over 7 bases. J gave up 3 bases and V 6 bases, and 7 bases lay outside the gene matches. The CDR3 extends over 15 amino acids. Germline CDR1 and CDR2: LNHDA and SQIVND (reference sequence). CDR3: CASSPRLAYTGELFF. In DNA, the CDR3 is TGTGCCAGTAGCCCGAGACTAGCCTACACCGGGGAGCTGTTTTTT.

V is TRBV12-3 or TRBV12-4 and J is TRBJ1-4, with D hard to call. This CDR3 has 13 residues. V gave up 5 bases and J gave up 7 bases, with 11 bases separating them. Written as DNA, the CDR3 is TGTGCCAGCAGTCTCGGGTCGGGTGAAAAACTGTTTTTT. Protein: CASSLGSGEKLFF.

For the CDR3, the DNA is TGTGCCAGCAGTACCCGGGAACGCTACAATGAGCAGTTCTTC. Protein product: CASSTRERYNEQFF. J is TRBJ2-1 and V is TRBV6-5, with D tentatively TRBD2 (5 bases). The CDR3 is 14 residues long. The germline V gene has CDR1 MNHEY and CDR2 SVGAGI. V was clipped by 5 bases and J by 3 bases, with 11 bases between them.

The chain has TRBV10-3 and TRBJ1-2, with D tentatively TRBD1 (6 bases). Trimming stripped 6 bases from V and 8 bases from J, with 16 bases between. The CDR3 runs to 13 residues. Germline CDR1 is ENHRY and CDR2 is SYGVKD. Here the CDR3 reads CAISSGQSGGYTF. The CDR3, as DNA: TGTGCCATCAGCTCCGGACAGTCCGGGGGCTACACCTTC.

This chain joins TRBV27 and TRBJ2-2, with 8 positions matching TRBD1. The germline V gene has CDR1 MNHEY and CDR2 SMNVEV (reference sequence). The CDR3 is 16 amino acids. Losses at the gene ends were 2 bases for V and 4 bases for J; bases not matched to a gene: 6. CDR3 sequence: CASSLPTGQGTGELFF. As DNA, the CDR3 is TGTGCCAGCAGTTTACCCACTGGACAGGGCACCGGGGAGCTGTTTTTT.

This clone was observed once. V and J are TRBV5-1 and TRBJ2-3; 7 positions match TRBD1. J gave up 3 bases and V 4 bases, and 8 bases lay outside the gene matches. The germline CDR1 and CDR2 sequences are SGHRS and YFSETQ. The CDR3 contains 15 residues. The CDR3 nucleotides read TGCGCCAGCAGCCCTAGACAGGGTTGGACAGATACGCAGTATTTT. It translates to CASSPRQGWTDTQYF.

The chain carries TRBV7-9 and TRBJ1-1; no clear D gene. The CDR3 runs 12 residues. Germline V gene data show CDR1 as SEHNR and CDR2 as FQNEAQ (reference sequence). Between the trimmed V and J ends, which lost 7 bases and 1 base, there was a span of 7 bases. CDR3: CASNPGNTEAFF. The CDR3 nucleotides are TGTGCCAGCAATCCGGGGAACACTGAAGCTTTCTTT.

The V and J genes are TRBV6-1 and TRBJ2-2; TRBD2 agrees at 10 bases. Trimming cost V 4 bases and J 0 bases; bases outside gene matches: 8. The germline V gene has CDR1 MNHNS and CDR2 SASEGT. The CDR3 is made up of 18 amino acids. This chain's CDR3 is CASSVTSGFSANTGELFF. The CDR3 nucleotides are TGTGCCAGCAGTGTGACTAGCGGGTTCTCCGCGAACACCGGGGAGCTGTTTTTT.